This T cell receptor (beta chain) was recovered during a study of long-term antiretroviral therapy in people with HIV. Turning to this clone: Its antigen is currently unknown.

General study points: ART adherence was not documented, and neither viral resistance nor therapy changes had any data. Specimens of blood were obtained during about 2003 to 2018, possibly under older ART regimens.

Specimens carried about 0.85-10 million cryopreserved PBMC before DNA extraction. Germline CDR1 LGHNA, CDR2 YSLEER. The length of the CDR3 is 19 residues. V lost 0 bases, J lost 3 bases, and 11 bases stayed unmatched. With survey level as its setting, the immunoSEQ assay was v3.0. Measured with immunoSEQ multiplex PCR; TCRdb has only the in-frame clones, and not every one. The table includes tens of thousands of clones, 95% detected once. The TCR was taken from a man between 50 and 59 years old with HIV. The chain couples TRBV4-3 to TRBJ2-3; 11 bases match TRBD2. Sequenced material: unsorted PBMCs, taken 5.3 years after starting antiretroviral therapy. The CDR3 spells CASSQDRASGGFRTDTQYF. CDR3 nucleotide sequence: TGCGCCAGCAGCCAAGATCGGGCTAGCGGGGGGTTTAGGACAGATACGCAGTATTTT.